Listed below are T cell receptor beta chains from one sample, sequenced in a study of blood T cell repertoires in COVID-19. Sequencing was performed with immunoSEQ multiplex PCR; in TCRdb, only in-frame clones are kept and a portion is missing. The sample has approximately 100,000 clones; over 65% are singletons. The material sequenced was peripheral blood. All receptors come from a woman aged 60-75 years with acute or convalescent COVID-19. CDR3s include the opening cysteine and the closing phenylalanine or tryptophan. The D gene is left open where the match is weak. Some rows have no size entry. The others give once, few or many, or a class for an expanded clone.

V: TRBV20-1; D: NA; J: TRBJ1-2; size: NA; CDR3: CSASGGLGYGYTF
V: TRBV19; D: NA; J: TRBJ1-2; size: NA; CDR3: CASSKEANYGYTF
V: TRBV28; D: NA; J: TRBJ2-5; size: NA; CDR3: CASSLSQGSKTQYF
V: TRBV28; D: NA; J: TRBJ1-1; size: NA; CDR3: CASRGARWGAEAFF
V: TRBV5-1; D: TRBD1; J: TRBJ1-6; size: NA; CDR3: CASSLGTGRDSPLHF
V: TRBV6-5; D: NA; J: TRBJ1-5; size: NA; CDR3: CASNEIRAVGPQHF
V: TRBV9; D: NA; J: TRBJ2-1; size: few; CDR3: CASSVGFVGPGNEQFF
V: TRBV7-2; D: TRBD2; J: TRBJ2-1; size: NA; CDR3: CASRAGTTESEQFF
V: TRBV7-3; D: TRBD1; J: TRBJ2-2; size: NA; CDR3: CASSFKSPSGGTGELFF
V: TRBV6-1; D: NA; J: TRBJ2-2; size: NA; CDR3: CASSGIRRALSSGELFF
V: TRBV24-1; D: NA; J: TRBJ2-3; size: few; CDR3: CATKAGLGGATQDTQYF
V: TRBV6-2/TRBV6-3; D: NA; J: TRBJ2-3; size: NA; CDR3: CASSATGSTRYF
V: TRBV28; D: TRBD1; J: TRBJ1-3; size: few; CDR3: CASTQAGGAMGGNTIYF
V: TRBV7-6; D: NA; J: TRBJ2-5; size: NA; CDR3: CASSTPFAGLETQYF
V: TRBV6-2/TRBV6-3; D: TRBD1; J: TRBJ1-3; size: NA; CDR3: CASSPAGQEERNTIYF
V: TRBV4-1; D: NA; J: TRBJ2-3; size: NA; CDR3: CASSPRSSTDTQYF
V: TRBV7-9; D: TRBD1; J: TRBJ1-4; size: NA; CDR3: CASSLRRDSNEKLFF
V: TRBV28; D: TRBD2; J: TRBJ2-7; size: NA; CDR3: CASSSVAGGAYEQYF
V: TRBV2; D: NA; J: TRBJ2-1; size: NA; CDR3: CASTDRLNNEQFF
V: TRBV18; D: TRBD1; J: TRBJ1-3; size: once; CDR3: CASSLKIGQGGNTIYF
V: TRBV6-1; D: NA; J: TRBJ1-6; size: NA; CDR3: CASSEVRVNSPLHF
V: TRBV19; D: TRBD2; J: TRBJ2-1; size: NA; CDR3: CASSIPPSGRTDEQFF
V: TRBV11-1; D: NA; J: TRBJ2-7; size: NA; CDR3: CASSLVASEVEQYF
V: TRBV4-3; D: NA; J: TRBJ1-5; size: NA; CDR3: CASSQDNFTPQHF
V: TRBV15; D: NA; J: TRBJ1-3; size: NA; CDR3: CATSIDRTSGNTIYF
V: TRBV6-5; D: TRBD2; J: TRBJ2-7; size: NA; CDR3: CASSYALAVAYEQYF
V: TRBV5-1; D: TRBD2; J: TRBJ2-7; size: NA; CDR3: CASSRGLAGVYEQYF
V: TRBV5-4; D: TRBD1; J: TRBJ1-2; size: NA; CDR3: CASSPGTGGYGYTF
V: TRBV28; D: NA; J: TRBJ1-5; size: NA; CDR3: CASSFPPRTSSSNQPQHF
V: TRBV27; D: TRBD2; J: TRBJ2-3; size: NA; CDR3: CASSSGTSRYTDTQYF
V: TRBV6-5; D: NA; J: TRBJ2-7; size: NA; CDR3: CASRQQGYEQYF
V: TRBV19; D: NA; J: TRBJ2-7; size: once; CDR3: CASSIIRGWVYEQYF
V: TRBV19; D: NA; J: TRBJ1-1; size: NA; CDR3: CAIQTPRDEAFF
V: TRBV19; D: TRBD1; J: TRBJ1-1; size: NA; CDR3: CASIPSGQNDEAFF
V: TRBV7-2; D: TRBD1; J: TRBJ1-5; size: few; CDR3: CASSLATGGQPQHF
V: TRBV29-1; D: NA; J: TRBJ1-2; size: NA; CDR3: CSVGGSYGYTF
V: TRBV24-1; D: TRBD1; J: TRBJ2-5; size: once; CDR3: CATGTGQGRTETQYF
V: TRBV6-5; D: TRBD1; J: TRBJ1-1; size: few; CDR3: CASSPQTGVNTEAFF
V: TRBV11-2; D: NA; J: TRBJ2-7; size: NA; CDR3: CASSLGGPLGEQYF
V: TRBV28; D: TRBD1; J: TRBJ1-4; size: NA; CDR3: CASSSPDRERKLFF
V: TRBV7-2; D: NA; J: TRBJ2-3; size: NA; CDR3: CASSPTPRGKTSTDTQYF
V: TRBV18; D: TRBD2; J: TRBJ2-1; size: NA; CDR3: CASSPRVQRDSGEQFF
V: TRBV11-2; D: NA; J: TRBJ2-7; size: NA; CDR3: CASSPGARTYEQYF
V: TRBV6-1; D: NA; J: TRBJ1-6; size: NA; CDR3: CASSESGGVYSPLHF
V: TRBV5-1; D: NA; J: TRBJ1-2; size: once; CDR3: CASSLQREGGYTF
V: TRBV28; D: TRBD2; J: TRBJ2-1; size: NA; CDR3: CASRSSLAGPYNEQFF
V: TRBV29-1; D: NA; J: TRBJ2-1; size: NA; CDR3: CSVEEPQGFF
V: TRBV4-2; D: TRBD1; J: TRBJ1-4; size: NA; CDR3: CASSQNAGTVREKLFF
V: TRBV10-1; D: NA; J: TRBJ2-1; size: NA; CDR3: CASSTRETLETDVSNEQFF
V: TRBV3-1/TRBV3-2; D: NA; J: TRBJ1-5; size: NA; CDR3: CASSLAGRENQPQHF